These 5 T cell receptor beta chains originate from one sample sequenced in a study of shared clonotypes between healthy human individuals. Using immunoSEQ multiplex PCR, the repertoire was profiled, and TCRdb retains in-frame clones only, with some absent. This table holds about a million clones, 60% to 80% found once. The sequenced sample consisted of memory CD4+ T cells from PBMCs. Subset defined: CD45RA-negative fraction. Every receptor here comes from a man younger than 30 in good health. Some clones in this sample may be carry-over from other donors' samples.

Turning to this clone: With a far larger clone one base away, a read error is the likely cause. The genes are TRBV6-7 and TRBJ2-6; maybe TRBD1 (6 bases). TRBV6-7 is assigned to the ORF class and has an uncertain function. CDR3 length: 15 residues. Trimming left V 6 bases short and J 0 bases short, with 9 bases between. The CDR3: CASSQQGSGANVLTF. The CDR3 coding sequence is TGTGCCAGCAGCCAACAGGGCTCTGGGGCCAACGTCCTGACTTTC.

The rearrangement joins TRBV18 to TRBJ1-4, with D tentatively TRBD1 (5 bases). Germline CDR1 KGHSH, CDR2 LQKENI. The V and J ends lost 6 bases and 1 base respectively, with 15 bases between them. The CDR3 consists of 16 residues. The CDR3 DNA reads TGTGCCAGCTCGCGCTCCGTGGGGGTAACTAATGAAAAACTGTTTTTT. It translates to CASSRSVGVTNEKLFF.

This clone turned up a few times. The V call is TRBV10-3, the J call TRBJ1-5; a weak D match, TRBD1 (6 bases). The CDR3 consists of 15 residues. The V gene's germline CDR1 is ENHRY and CDR2 SYGVKD. Between the trimmed V and J ends, which lost 1 base and 4 bases, there was a span of 11 bases. The CDR3 nucleotides are TGTGCCATCAGTGAGTTCAGGGGTGGGAATCAGCCCCAGCATTTT. Residues: CAISEFRGGNQPQHF.

The CDR3 nucleotides are TGTGCCACCAGCAGAGATAAGGCGCTACAGTACTTC. Protein product: CATSRDKALQYF. The genes are TRBV15 and TRBJ2-5; D remains unclear. CDR1 LNHNV and CDR2 YYDKDF come from the germline V gene (reference sequence). Trimming removed 0 bases from V and 11 bases from J, with 10 bases in between. The CDR3 runs 12 residues.

This clone was detected a few times. V is TRBV30 and J is TRBJ1-5, with D perhaps matching TRBD1 (5 bases). This CDR3 spans 15 amino acids. The ends were cut back, 3 bases at V and 2 bases at J, with 14 bases in the middle. Germline CDR1 is GTSNPN and CDR2 is SVGIG (reference sequence). CDR3 nucleotides: TGTGCCTGGAGCCCCCGATTAGGGGGCAATCAGCCCCAGCATTTT. Its protein is CAWSPRLGGNQPQHF. Variable domain in full (rest from reference TRBV30 and TRBJ1-5): SQTIHQWPATLVQPVGSPLSLECTVEGTSNPNLYWYRQAAGRGLQLLFYSVGIGQISSEVPQNLSASRPQDRQFILSSKKLLLSDSGFYLCAWSPRLGGNQPQHFGDGTRLSIL.